This T cell receptor (beta chain) is drawn from a study of radiotherapy plus CTLA-4 blockade in lung cancer. Study information: Patients showed objective responses in 15% to 20% of cases and disease control in roughly 34%.

Study-wide points: TCR clones originating in tumors grew in number in blood after radiotherapy plus ipilimumab.

CDR1 is MGHRA and CDR2 is YSYEKL in the germline V gene. V lost 1 base and J lost 9, with 19 bases in between. The CDR3 totals 15 residues. Focal radiation plus CTLA-4 blockade with ipilimumab was administered to patients who had chemo-refractory metastatic non-small-cell lung cancer. TCRdb's table, derived via immunoSEQ multiplex PCR, lists solely in-frame clones and lacks some. This sample has roughly 76,000 clones, with 74% found just once. For this clone: Its antigen is not known.

The chain recombines TRBV4-1 with TRBJ2-7; D is perhaps TRBD2 (6 bases). The input for sequencing was peripheral blood, taken from a patient treated with radiotherapy plus ipilimumab. The TCR originated in a human donor with non-small cell lung cancer whose response to radiotherapy plus ipilimumab could not be evaluated. The CDR3 DNA reads TGCGCCAGCAGCCAAGGGCACGGGGGACGTATATTGCAGTACTTC. Amino acid sequence: CASSQGHGGRILQYF.